This entry describes one TCR beta chain. It has no known antigen specificity. No base-level quality is on record; no much larger clone is a single base apart. This sample was taken from a study of identical twins (dated by TCRdb to 2016 to 2017). In terms of the full investigation: The study deep-sequenced TCR alpha and beta repertoires from monozygotic twins, unrelated adults of various ages and cord blood to test whether fetal clonotypes persist. To rule out contamination, replicate twin experiments were performed at different times with different library preparation protocols. Broad study findings and their caveats: Compared with coincidental sharing between unrelated individuals, an excess of low generation-probability sequences was observed among out-of-frame TCR alpha sequences shared between twins. Conclusions relied on cross-sectional statistical analysis, since the same donors could not be followed over many years. Recombination models systematically underestimated out-of-frame TCR alpha sharing in monozygotic twins but agreed with sharing between unrelated individuals. Abundant cord blood beta clonotypes carried fewer insertions; young adult naive repertoires showed a weaker similar trend, while memory repertoires showed none. The excess sharing between twins in beta out-of-frame sequences was weaker because fewer shared sequences reduced the signal-to-noise ratio. Zero-insertion analyses could be partly confounded by invariant T cells such as MAIT and iNKT, though diverse VJ usage argued against such confounding for most clonotypes.

Library creation used 5' RACE. For sequencing, an Illumina HiSeq 2000 was employed. Template switching introduced a universal primer binding site; the final cDNA contained a unique molecular identifier, enabling accurate counting of TCR cDNA molecules. First-strand cDNA for TCR alpha and beta chains was synthesized from specific primers in the conserved constant-segment region. To control for contamination, every cDNA library was double barcoded, receiving both a SMART-Mk sample barcode and Illumina barcodes. TruSeq adapter sequences, together with Illumina sample barcodes, were added in two successive PCR steps. Sequencing of the TCR alpha and beta cDNA libraries was done on the Illumina HiSeq platform using custom primers. The authors' pipeline ran thus. Unique molecular identifiers were extracted from raw reads with MiGEC, and CDR3 positions were determined with MiXCR. For each individual, recombination models were inferred using an EM algorithm with the repgenHMM and IGoR tools. Shared clonotype analysis was performed with the tcR package in R, normalizing sharing by the product of cloneset sizes. To study raw recombination without the effects of thymic and clonal selection, out-of-frame nonproductive sequences were analyzed. TCRdb reprocessed the public reads (quality trimming at Q25 with fastp, clone calling with MiXCR) and kept in-frame beta chains. Under each unique CDR3 protein, matching rows form one entry showing the most common genes and DNA. The V and J calls follow TCRdb's processing rather than the paper's. The sample yields about 390,000 distinct CDR3 sequences; around 9% were counted once. The top ten clonotypes cover over 7% of the sample.

Every donor in the study was a healthy Caucasian. The researchers also sequenced three unrelated adults who were not twins: a male aged 18 to 29, a male aged 50 to 59, and a female aged 50 to 59. Miltenyi CD45RO+ enrichment and human naive T-cell isolation kits were used to isolate memory (CD45RO+) and naive T cells from PBMC. The sequence was obtained from a woman in her forties or fifties in good health. Sequencing used naive T cells sorted from blood. The sample's cell subset or site, from its label and the paper: cells isolated with a human naive T-cell isolation kit.

The CDR3 protein is CASSQVGQGTDTQYF. Read as DNA, the sequence is TGCGCCAGCAGCCAAGTCGGTCAGGGAACAGATACGCAGTATTTT. The sequence joins TRBV4-1 to TRBJ2-3; TRBD1 is a possible D gene, resting on 5 matching bases. The germline V gene sets CDR1 to MGHRA and CDR2 to YSYEKL. The germline ends are 11 bases apart after V is trimmed by 1 base and J by 3 bases. Including cysteine and phenylalanine, the CDR3 has 15 amino acids. Kept here is only the CDR3 DNA, which spans 45 bases and is read in frame from base 1.